This TCR beta chain derives from a study of T cell repertoires in cytomegalovirus infection (dated by TCRdb to about 2019). For the wider study: Peptide stimulations targeted recently identified HLA-C-restricted CMV epitopes, whose presentation resists viral immunomodulation, together with well-studied HLA-B-restricted epitopes. Because public TCR beta signatures pointed to carriage of CMV infection together with the matching HLA type, the HLA type of each donor mattered for the analysis. Study-level results and caveats: Carriers of CMV infection plus the relevant HLA type were discriminated by the cumulative frequency of public TCR beta family members in the study cohort and in an independent roughly 350-donor cohort. The ex vivo response was dominated by HLA-C-restricted CMV-specific TCR beta clonotypes, which also provided the single most frequent clonotype in two of eight donors.

This clonotype showed up just a few times. This clone's antigen is unknown. One end of the junction fails to match germline, which may point to a read error. Sequencing was carried out with an Illumina HiSeq 1500. The raw public data were reprocessed by TCRdb itself: fastp quality trimming at Q25, MiXCR clonotype calling, in-frame beta chains only. Rows merge per CDR3 protein into single entries with the most common DNA and genes. The sample table shows roughly 100,000 distinct CDR3 sequences, and under 55% are seen once. Jointly, the top ten make up roughly 70% of the sample. Per the publication, the treatment or condition label means: in vitro stimulation with specific CMV peptide epitopes to enrich CMV-specific T cells. Specimen: CD8+ T cells from cultured PBMCs, collected from culture after CMV antigen stimulation. This sequence originates from a human donor in good health (CMV status not recorded). Some clones in this sample may be carry-over from other donors' samples.

The DNA sequence reads TGTGCTAGTGGTTTGTGGCCAGGTGGGAATGGAAAACTGTTTTTT. It translates to CASGLWPGGNGKLFF. The rearranged chain carries TRBV12-5 and TRBJ1-4; confidence is insufficient to name the D gene. From the cysteine up to the phenylalanine, the CDR3 has a length of 15 residues. Of all the DNA, just the CDR3 is kept, 45 bases in frame from base 1. The germline V gene encodes CDR1 LGHNT and CDR2 FRNRAP.